The rows below give T cell receptor beta chains drawn from one sample of a study of cytomegalovirus exposure and HLA in healthy donors. Profiling relied on immunoSEQ multiplex PCR, and the TCRdb table lists in-frame clones only, not all of them. Among approximately 170,000 clones listed, approximately 81% were seen once. Specimen: PBMCs. The source of these receptors is a man in his fifties or sixties in good health and CMV-seropositive. Both conserved end residues are part of each CDR3. Each record gives: clone size, V gene, J gene, D gene, CDR3 protein, CDR3 DNA. A D gene is named only where the DNA matches it firmly. Clone sizes are given selectively: once, few, many, or a class where the clone is expanded.

clone size: -; V gene: TRBV2; J gene: TRBJ1-5; D gene: -; CDR3 protein: CASSVERGNQPQHF; CDR3 DNA: TGTGCCAGCAGTGTAGAGAGGGGCAATCAGCCCCAGCATTTT
clone size: -; V gene: TRBV6-6; J gene: TRBJ2-3; D gene: TRBD2; CDR3 protein: CASTSGTSNTDTQYF; CDR3 DNA: TGTGCCAGCACCTCCGGGACTAGCAACACAGATACGCAGTATTTT
clone size: -; V gene: TRBV7-9; J gene: TRBJ2-3; D gene: -; CDR3 protein: CASSLGRDTQYF; CDR3 DNA: TGTGCCAGCAGCTTAGGGCGGGATACGCAGTATTTT
clone size: -; V gene: TRBV5-1; J gene: TRBJ1-3; D gene: -; CDR3 protein: CASSLAGDGNTIYF; CDR3 DNA: TGCGCCAGCAGCTTGGCAGGGGACGGAAACACCATATATTTT
clone size: -; V gene: TRBV28; J gene: TRBJ2-7; D gene: TRBD2; CDR3 protein: CASHSGRAYEQYF; CDR3 DNA: TGTGCCAGCCACAGCGGGAGGGCCTACGAGCAGTACTTC
clone size: -; V gene: TRBV5-4; J gene: TRBJ1-2; D gene: TRBD1; CDR3 protein: CASSSRTGMGPYGYTF; CDR3 DNA: TGTGCCAGCAGCTCACGGACAGGGATGGGCCCGTATGGCTACACCTTC
clone size: -; V gene: TRBV7-2; J gene: TRBJ2-3; D gene: TRBD2; CDR3 protein: CASSFSGSADTQYF; CDR3 DNA: TGTGCCAGCAGCTTTAGCGGGAGCGCAGATACGCAGTATTTT
clone size: once; V gene: TRBV28; J gene: TRBJ1-1; D gene: TRBD1; CDR3 protein: CASSLSHRGTSTEAFF; CDR3 DNA: TGTGCCAGCAGTTTATCTCACAGGGGTACGAGCACTGAAGCTTTCTTT
clone size: -; V gene: TRBV19; J gene: TRBJ1-2; D gene: -; CDR3 protein: CASKDSSITALNTF; CDR3 DNA: TGTGCCAGTAAGGACTCTTCGATTACGGCCCTCAACACCTTC
clone size: -; V gene: TRBV6-6; J gene: TRBJ2-7; D gene: TRBD2; CDR3 protein: CASRETSGIYEQYF; CDR3 DNA: TGTGCCAGCAGAGAGACTAGCGGGATCTACGAGCAGTACTTC
clone size: -; V gene: TRBV27; J gene: TRBJ2-7; D gene: TRBD1; CDR3 protein: CASSRPHRGLDEQYF; CDR3 DNA: TGTGCCAGCAGCCGCCCCCACAGGGGGCTCGACGAGCAGTACTTC
clone size: -; V gene: TRBV28; J gene: TRBJ2-5; D gene: TRBD2; CDR3 protein: CASSLQRTSVETQYF; CDR3 DNA: TGTGCCAGCAGTCTTCAAAGGACTAGCGTTGAGACCCAGTACTTC
clone size: -; V gene: TRBV5-8; J gene: TRBJ2-4; D gene: -; CDR3 protein: CASSVGQILTKNIQYF; CDR3 DNA: TGTGCCAGCAGCGTAGGACAGATATTAACCAAAAACATTCAGTACTTC
clone size: -; V gene: TRBV5-1; J gene: TRBJ1-1; D gene: -; CDR3 protein: CASSLIRQGTEAFF; CDR3 DNA: TGCGCCAGCAGCTTAATTCGGCAGGGCACTGAAGCTTTCTTT
clone size: -; V gene: TRBV27; J gene: TRBJ2-7; D gene: -; CDR3 protein: CASSLSGLIEGNEQYF; CDR3 DNA: TGTGCCAGCAGTTTATCGGGACTTATAGAAGGCAACGAGCAGTACTTC
clone size: -; V gene: TRBV27; J gene: TRBJ1-6; D gene: -; CDR3 protein: CASSLFLGGNGSPLHF; CDR3 DNA: TGTGCCAGCAGTTTATTTCTCGGGGGGAACGGTTCACCCCTCCACTTT
clone size: few; V gene: TRBV2; J gene: TRBJ2-5; D gene: -; CDR3 protein: CASSERGDGETQYF; CDR3 DNA: TGTGCCAGCAGTGAACGGGGAGACGGCGAGACCCAGTACTTC
clone size: -; V gene: TRBV18; J gene: TRBJ1-3; D gene: TRBD1; CDR3 protein: CASSPTGSAGNTIYF; CDR3 DNA: TGTGCCAGCTCACCGACAGGGAGCGCTGGAAACACCATATATTTT
clone size: -; V gene: TRBV11-3; J gene: TRBJ2-3; D gene: -; CDR3 protein: CASSSSGDTQYF; CDR3 DNA: TGTGCCAGCAGCTCGTCCGGAGATACGCAGTATTTT
clone size: -; V gene: TRBV4-1; J gene: TRBJ1-3; D gene: -; CDR3 protein: CASSQQVSGNTIYF; CDR3 DNA: TGCGCCAGCAGTCAACAGGTCTCTGGAAACACCATATATTTT
clone size: -; V gene: TRBV5-1; J gene: TRBJ2-3; D gene: TRBD2; CDR3 protein: CASRTGTSGSGGTDTQYF; CDR3 DNA: TGCGCCAGCAGAACCGGGACTAGCGGGAGTGGGGGCACAGATACGCAGTATTTT
clone size: few; V gene: TRBV2; J gene: TRBJ2-3; D gene: TRBD2; CDR3 protein: CASSERLAGTRGDTQYF; CDR3 DNA: TGTGCCAGCAGTGAAAGACTAGCGGGCACCCGGGGGGATACGCAGTATTTT
clone size: -; V gene: TRBV28; J gene: TRBJ1-2; D gene: TRBD1; CDR3 protein: CASRRQGNYGYTF; CDR3 DNA: TGTGCCAGCAGAAGACAGGGAAACTATGGCTACACCTTC
clone size: -; V gene: TRBV6-5; J gene: TRBJ1-2; D gene: -; CDR3 protein: CASSYYQGSGYTF; CDR3 DNA: TGTGCCAGCAGTTACTACCAGGGTTCTGGCTACACCTTC
clone size: -; V gene: TRBV5-6; J gene: TRBJ1-5; D gene: -; CDR3 protein: CASSLGGARSQPQHF; CDR3 DNA: TGTGCCAGCAGCTTGGGTGGGGCTCGTAGTCAGCCCCAGCATTTT
clone size: -; V gene: TRBV5-1; J gene: TRBJ1-3; D gene: -; CDR3 protein: CASSSAGWSGNTIYF; CDR3 DNA: TGCGCCAGCAGCTCTGCAGGGTGGTCTGGAAACACCATATATTTT
clone size: -; V gene: TRBV5-5; J gene: TRBJ2-3; D gene: -; CDR3 protein: CASSWTVGADTQYF; CDR3 DNA: TGTGCCAGCAGCTGGACCGTGGGAGCAGATACGCAGTATTTT
clone size: -; V gene: TRBV10-3; J gene: TRBJ1-1; D gene: -; CDR3 protein: CAISDGGIREAFF; CDR3 DNA: TGTGCCATCAGTGACGGGGGGATCCGTGAAGCTTTCTTT
clone size: -; V gene: TRBV29-1; J gene: TRBJ2-7; D gene: -; CDR3 protein: CSVRDYEQYF; CDR3 DNA: TGCAGCGTAAGAGACTACGAGCAGTACTTC
clone size: -; V gene: TRBV28; J gene: TRBJ2-7; D gene: -; CDR3 protein: CASTRGWAGSVYEQYF; CDR3 DNA: TGTGCCAGCACACGGGGGTGGGCAGGGTCGGTCTACGAGCAGTACTTC
clone size: -; V gene: TRBV11-2; J gene: TRBJ2-1; D gene: TRBD2; CDR3 protein: CASSPRLAGGFTNEQFF; CDR3 DNA: TGTGCCAGCAGCCCCAGACTAGCGGGAGGGTTTACCAATGAGCAGTTCTTC
clone size: -; V gene: TRBV4-1; J gene: TRBJ1-5; D gene: TRBD1; CDR3 protein: CASSPDRGDQPQHF; CDR3 DNA: TGCGCCAGCAGCCCAGACAGGGGAGATCAGCCCCAGCATTTT
clone size: -; V gene: TRBV5-1; J gene: TRBJ2-7; D gene: -; CDR3 protein: CASSLDRGGLGEQYF; CDR3 DNA: TGCGCCAGCAGCTTGGACCGTGGCGGGCTCGGTGAGCAGTACTTC
clone size: -; V gene: TRBV7-2; J gene: TRBJ2-7; D gene: TRBD2; CDR3 protein: CASSSRTSGSLEQYF; CDR3 DNA: TGTGCCAGCAGCTCAAGGACTAGCGGGAGTCTCGAGCAGTACTTC
clone size: few; V gene: TRBV6-5; J gene: TRBJ1-2; D gene: -; CDR3 protein: CASSALLNRDPGYTF; CDR3 DNA: TGTGCCAGCAGTGCACTCCTCAACAGGGACCCTGGCTACACCTTC
clone size: -; V gene: TRBV5-6; J gene: TRBJ2-2; D gene: TRBD2; CDR3 protein: CASSFVAGDTGELFF; CDR3 DNA: TGTGCCAGCAGCTTCGTAGCGGGAGACACCGGGGAGCTGTTTTTT
clone size: -; V gene: TRBV9; J gene: TRBJ2-3; D gene: -; CDR3 protein: CASSVEGVSTDTQYF; CDR3 DNA: TGTGCCAGCAGCGTAGAGGGGGTTTCCACAGATACGCAGTATTTT